The clone carrying this T cell receptor beta chain was seen more than once but under ten times. This entry belongs to a study of identical twins. TCRdb recomputed calls from the 5' RACE reads with MiXCR, one row per CDR3 protein. The data show approximately 300,000 distinct CDR3 sequences, with over 8.5% seen just once and roughly 6.4% held by the top ten. The same sample was also studied in work on yellow fever vaccine responses in identical twins.

The receptor was derived from a woman younger than 30 in good health. What was sequenced was CD8+ T cells sorted from blood.

In nucleotides, the CDR3 is TGTGCCACCAGCAGAGGTGCGGGAGCGCTTGCAGATACGCAGTATTTT. It is translated as CATSRGAGALADTQYF. The V and J genes are TRBV15 and TRBJ2-3; 7 nucleotides match TRBD2. This CDR3 is 16 amino acids long. Germline V gene data show CDR1 as LNHNV and CDR2 as YYDKDF (reference sequence). With V trimmed by 1 base and J by 4 bases, 8 bases remained unmatched. Combining the CDR3 with reference TRBV15 and TRBJ2-3 gives the whole variable domain DAMVIQNPRYQVTQFGKPVTLSCSQTLNHNVMYWYQQKSSQAPKLLFHYYDKDFNNEADTPDNFQSRRPNTSFCFLDIRSPGLGDTAMYLCATSRGAGALADTQYFGPGTRLTVL.